This TCR beta chain was sequenced for a study of siplizumab effects on memory and regulatory T cells. The study's findings and limits: Solely a minor proportion of alloreactive clones could be assigned to unstimulated subsets. The diversity of naive T cells seemed greater than that of memory cells, and their alloresponse contribution seemed major.

This clone was seen once. Antigen specificity is unknown. The CDR3 spans 10 residues. V lost 6 bases, J lost 8 bases, and 10 bases lay in between. Per the germline V gene, CDR1 is SQVTM and CDR2 is ANQGSEA. Some clones are missing from TCRdb's copy, which holds only in-frame ones; the method was immunoSEQ multiplex PCR. Here the sample spans 97,000 or so clones, 92% being singletons. This TCR was recovered from a human donor in good health. The sequencing sample was made of CD4+ T cells sorted from blood. The chain is built from TRBV29-1 and TRBJ1-2; no clear D gene. The CDR3 sequence: CSVADPGYTF. The CDR3 DNA follows: TGCAGCGTGGCTGATCCGGGCTACACCTTC.